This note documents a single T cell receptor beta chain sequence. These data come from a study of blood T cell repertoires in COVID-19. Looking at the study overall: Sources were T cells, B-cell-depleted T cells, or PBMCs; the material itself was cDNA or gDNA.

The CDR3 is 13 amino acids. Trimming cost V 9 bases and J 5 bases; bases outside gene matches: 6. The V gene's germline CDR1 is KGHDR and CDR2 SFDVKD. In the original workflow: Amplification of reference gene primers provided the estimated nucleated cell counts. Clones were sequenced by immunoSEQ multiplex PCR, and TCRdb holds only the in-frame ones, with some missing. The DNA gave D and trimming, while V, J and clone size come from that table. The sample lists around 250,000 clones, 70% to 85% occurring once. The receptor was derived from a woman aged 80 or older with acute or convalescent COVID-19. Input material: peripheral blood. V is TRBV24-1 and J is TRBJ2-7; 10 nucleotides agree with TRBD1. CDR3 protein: CATGDRGDDEQYF. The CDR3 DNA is TGTGCCACCGGGGACAGGGGTGATGACGAGCAGTACTTC.